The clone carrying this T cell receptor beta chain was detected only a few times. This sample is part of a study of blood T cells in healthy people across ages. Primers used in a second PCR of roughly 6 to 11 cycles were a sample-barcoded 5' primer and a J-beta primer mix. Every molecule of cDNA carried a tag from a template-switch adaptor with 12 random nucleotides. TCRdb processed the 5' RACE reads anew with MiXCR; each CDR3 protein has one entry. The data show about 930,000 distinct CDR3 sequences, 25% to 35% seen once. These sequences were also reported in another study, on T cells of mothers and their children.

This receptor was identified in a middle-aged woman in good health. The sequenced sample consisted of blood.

CDR3 coding DNA: TGTGCCAGCAGCTTCGGGGGGTCGGAACTGTTTTTT. Amino acids: CASSFGGSELFF. This chain links TRBV7-2 with TRBJ1-4; D might be TRBD1 (5 bases). This CDR3 contains 12 residues. The germline CDR1 and CDR2 sequences are SGHTA and FQGNSA. V was pared by 3 bases and J by 12 bases, with 11 bases between.